This entry concerns a single T cell receptor beta chain. Its target is not known. Trimming removed 4 bases at V and 6 bases at J, with 15 bases between. The CDR3 has 14 amino acids. Germline V gene sequence: CDR1 SGHRS, CDR2 YFSETQ. The validation cohort, a group of 100 to 150 subjects, included the donors and was separate from the roughly 670-subject first cohort. This entry is derived from a study of cytomegalovirus exposure and HLA in healthy donors. Looking at the study overall: The same platform was used for the 130 or so validation repertoires and the roughly 720 first-cohort repertoires, a later analysis reported.

The assay was immunoSEQ multiplex PCR, and TCRdb's table has in-frame clones only and misses some. Among roughly 150,000 clones, around 85% were seen once, and the ten largest hold 5.7%. The study, taken as a whole, reports: Overall, approximately 150 TCR beta chains were annotated as cytomegalovirus-associated.

Sequenced input: PBMCs. This clonotype was sampled from a woman under 40 in good health and CMV-seronegative. V gene TRBV5-1 combines with J gene TRBJ2-3; D is ambiguous. CDR3 region: CASSPDSARDTQYF. In nucleotides, the CDR3 is TGCGCCAGCAGCCCCGACTCGGCGCGGGATACGCAGTATTTT.